The following is a T cell receptor (beta chain) sequence with its context. This specimen belongs to a study of blood T cell repertoires in COVID-19. Study details: The analysed material was cDNA or gDNA that came from T cells, B-cell-depleted T cells, or PBMCs.

The CDR3 loop spans 19 amino acids. Looked up from germline, CDR1 is LNHDA and CDR2 is SQIVND (reference sequence). Trimming cost V 7 bases and J 3 bases, with 30 bases left between them. In the source study's methods: Researchers report that nucleated cell counts were estimated from reference gene primer amplification. The data were produced by immunoSEQ multiplex PCR, yet TCRdb's version contains in-frame clones alone and is incomplete. V, J and clone size are those of that table, while D and trimming were read from the DNA. The sample holds 250,000 or so clones, 85% to 95% seen once. Participants, roughly 18 to 89 years old, spanned around 26 US areas.

The TCR originated in a middle-aged man who had been exposed to COVID-19. The rearrangement uses TRBV19 and TRBJ1-2; tentative D call: TRBD1 (5 bases). Source material: PBMCs or T cells enriched from blood (not recorded which). The CDR3 bases are TGTGCCAGTACCGAACTACCGGGGGGAGTGACGATCAGGGACTATGGCTACACCTTC. Encoded protein: CASTELPGGVTIRDYGYTF. The variable domain in full, with the rest retrieved from reference TRBV19 and TRBJ1-2, is DGGITQSPKYLFRKEGQNVTLSCEQNLNHDAMYWYRQDPGQGLRLIYYSQIVNDFQKGDIAEGYSVSREKKESFPLTVTSAQKNPTAFYLCASTELPGGVTIRDYGYTFGSGTRLTVV.